The sequence of this T cell receptor beta chain was determined in a study of blood T cell repertoires in COVID-19. For the study at large: There were acute and convalescent COVID-19 samples, and they came from the United States, Italy and Spain.

The repertoire was sequenced with immunoSEQ multiplex PCR; TCRdb's copy has only in-frame clones and lacks some. The table shows around 250,000 clones, with less than 90% occurring only once. This CDR3 comprises 12 residues. Looked up from germline, CDR1 is SGHRS and CDR2 is YFSETQ. V lost 4 bases and J 5 bases, leaving 9 bases between the germline ends. The sequence was obtained from a woman aged 40-49 years who had recovered from COVID-19. The genes are TRBV5-1 and TRBJ1-1; D not certain. Specimen: peripheral blood. For the CDR3, the DNA is TGCGCCAGCAGCCTGCCGGGGACTGAAGCTTTCTTT. Protein sequence: CASSLPGTEAFF.